The 5 T cell receptor beta chains given below trace back to one sample, sequenced in a study of blood T cell repertoires in COVID-19. The data were produced by immunoSEQ multiplex PCR, yet TCRdb's version contains in-frame clones alone and is incomplete. The repertoire holds about 120,000 clones, with over 70% as singletons. The sample taken for sequencing was peripheral blood. The origin of the receptors is a man between 65 and 85 years old with acute or convalescent COVID-19.

This clone was recorded a few times. The CDR3: CASSARQGVALNYGYTF. CDR3 nucleotides: TGTGCCAGCAGCGCGAGACAGGGTGTCGCGTTAAACTATGGCTACACCTTC. V gene TRBV9 combines with J gene TRBJ1-2; TRBD1 matches 7 bases. The V and J ends lost 3 bases and 2 bases, in that order; junction bases with no gene match: 13. The CDR3 runs to 17 residues. Germline V gene lookup returns CDR1 SGDLS and CDR2 YYNGEE.

V gene TRBV7-3 combines with J gene TRBJ2-5, with D possibly matching TRBD2 (6 bases). This CDR3 has 16 amino acids. The germline gives CDR1 SGHTA, CDR2 FQGTGA. Trimming stripped 2 bases from V and 1 base from J, with 14 bases between. DNA for the CDR3: TGTGCCAGCAGCTTATCCCCGGGGGTGGGCCAAGAGACCCAGTACTTC. Protein product: CASSLSPGVGQETQYF.

The chain carries TRBV7-3 and TRBJ1-1; D unclear. Germline assignment: CDR1 SGHTA and CDR2 FQGTGA. The CDR3 has 13 amino acids. Trimming stripped 4 bases from V and 4 bases from J, with 10 bases between. The CDR3 sequence is CASSSAGSTEAFF. The CDR3 nucleotides read TGTGCCAGCAGCTCCGCGGGGTCCACTGAAGCTTTCTTT. Complete variable domain (other parts from reference TRBV7-3 and TRBJ1-1): GAGVSQTPSNKVTEKGKYVELRCDPISGHTALYWYRQSLGQGPEFLIYFQGTGAADDSGLPNDRFFAVRPEGSVSTLKIQRTERGDSAVYLCASSSAGSTEAFFGQGTRLTVV.

This rearrangement joins TRBV19 to TRBJ1-2; tentatively, D is TRBD1 (6 bases). V was pared by 4 bases and J by 5 bases, with 17 bases between. CDR1 is LNHDA and CDR2 is SQIVND in the germline V gene (reference sequence). The CDR3 totals 15 residues. For the CDR3, the DNA is TGTGCCAGTAGTAGACGACAGGACGTTACTTATGGCTACACCTTC. This translates into CASSRRQDVTYGYTF.

Of note for this clone: Other DNA sequences of this sample code for an identical CDR3. The V call is TRBV7-3, the J call TRBJ2-3; 11 nucleotides line up with TRBD2. This CDR3 is 15 amino acids long. CDR1 and CDR2 from the germline V gene are SGHTA and FQGTGA. V dropped 5 bases and J dropped 2; count of bases not matched to a gene: 3. The CDR3 is CASSSSGGATDTQYF. In DNA form, the CDR3 reads TGTGCCAGCAGCAGTAGCGGGGGGGCCACAGATACGCAGTATTTT.